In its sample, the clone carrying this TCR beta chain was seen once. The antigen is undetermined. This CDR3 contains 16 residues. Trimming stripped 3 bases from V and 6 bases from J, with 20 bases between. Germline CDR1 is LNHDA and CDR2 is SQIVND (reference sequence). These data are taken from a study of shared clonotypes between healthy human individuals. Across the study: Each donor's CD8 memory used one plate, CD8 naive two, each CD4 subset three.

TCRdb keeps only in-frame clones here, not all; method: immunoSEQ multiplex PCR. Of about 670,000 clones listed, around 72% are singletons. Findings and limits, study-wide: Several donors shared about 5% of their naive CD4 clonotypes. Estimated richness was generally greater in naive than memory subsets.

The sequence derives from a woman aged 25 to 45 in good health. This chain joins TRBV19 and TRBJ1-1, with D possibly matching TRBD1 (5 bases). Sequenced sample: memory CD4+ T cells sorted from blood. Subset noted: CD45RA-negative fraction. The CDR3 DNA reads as TGTGCCAGTAGTATTTACGGGGGGGAAGAATCGGCTGAAGCTTTCTTT. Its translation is CASSIYGGEESAEAFF.